This T cell receptor beta chain was sequenced during a study of T cells in Graves' hyperthyroidism and ophthalmopathy. TCR beta CDR3 sequences were amplified from RNA transcripts. Researchers ran a first-round RT-PCR on the TCR CDR3 using the HTBI primer set. In TCRdb, the multiplex PCR reads were re-called with MiXCR into one record per CDR3 protein. The repertoire holds under 350,000 distinct CDR3 sequences, with approximately 18% as singletons. The CDR3 is made up of 17 amino acids. Per the germline V gene, CDR1 is LGHDT and CDR2 is YNNKEL (reference sequence). Trimming removed 2 bases from V and 0 bases from J, with 16 bases in between. Points from the study as a whole: Ophthalmopathy cases were set apart from stable hyperthyroidism by a 13 V-J model.

This clonotype was found many times. What it recognizes is unknown. The receptor was isolated from a woman aged 45-65 years with Graves' hyperthyroidism. Sequences were obtained from blood. The V and J genes are TRBV3-1 and TRBJ1-2; D gene ambiguous. This chain's CDR3 is CASSQTLSQLANYGYTF. The CDR3 DNA follows: TGTGCCAGCAGCCAAACACTCTCACAGTTAGCTAACTATGGCTACACCTTC.